This is a list of T cell receptor beta chains from one sample in a study of blood T cell repertoires in COVID-19. Libraries were prepared by immunoSEQ multiplex PCR; TCRdb keeps only in-frame clonotypes and omits some of them. The sample lists fewer than 200,000 clones; approximately 87% were seen once. The sample was peripheral blood. The receptor set was obtained from a woman in her 70s with COVID-19, enrolled during active disease. The CDR3 runs from the conserved cysteine through the conserved F or W. Fields, in order: D gene, clone size, V gene, J gene, CDR3 protein, CDR3 DNA. The D gene is left open where the match is weak. The listing skips clone size in some rows; elsewhere it reads once, few, many or a size class.

.,.,TRBV7-9,TRBJ1-3,CASSLPGTAINTIYF,TGTGCCAGCAGCTTACCGGGAACGGCTATCAACACCATATATTTT
TRBD1,.,TRBV28,TRBJ1-2,CASSPNDRVHYGYTF,TGTGCCAGCAGCCCCAACGACAGGGTTCACTATGGCTACACCTTC
TRBD1,.,TRBV23-1,TRBJ2-7,CASSQPGQGAEQYF,TGCGCCAGCAGTCAACCCGGACAGGGGGCCGAGCAGTACTTC
.,.,TRBV30,TRBJ2-1,CAWSVRLPHEQFF,TGTGCCTGGAGTGTACGACTCCCTCACGAGCAGTTCTTC
TRBD1,.,TRBV30,TRBJ2-5,CAWSGQGVQETQYF,TGTGCCTGGAGTGGACAGGGGGTCCAAGAGACCCAGTACTTC
.,.,TRBV5-5,TRBJ1-1,CASSLVAGLIEAFF,TGTGCCAGCAGCTTGGTGGCAGGGTTAATTGAAGCTTTCTTT
.,.,TRBV12-5,TRBJ2-5,CASGRAGTYLRGTQYF,TGTGCTAGTGGCCGTGCTGGGACGTACCTGCGGGGGACCCAGTACTTC
.,.,TRBV12-3/TRBV12-4,TRBJ1-2,CASSPQGYGYTF,TGTGCCAGCAGTCCGCAGGGCTATGGCTACACCTTC
.,.,TRBV5-4,TRBJ2-4,CASSLGRDKVAKNIQYF,TGTGCCAGCAGCTTGGGCCGGGATAAAGTAGCCAAAAACATTCAGTACTTC
.,few,TRBV6-5,TRBJ2-7,CASSLADFYEQYF,TGTGCCAGCAGTTTGGCAGACTTCTACGAGCAGTACTTC
TRBD1,.,TRBV5-1,TRBJ1-4,CASSYQGAGEKLFF,TGCGCCAGCAGCTATCAGGGGGCTGGTGAAAAACTGTTTTTT
TRBD1,.,TRBV19,TRBJ2-1,CASSIPGQGSREQFF,TGTGCCAGTAGTATTCCGGGACAGGGTTCTCGTGAGCAGTTCTTC
TRBD1,.,TRBV2,TRBJ1-3,CASSRQGLFGNTIYF,TGTGCCAGCAGCCGACAGGGATTGTTTGGAAACACCATATATTTT
TRBD1,.,TRBV6-6,TRBJ2-1,CASRDRAYNEQFF,TGTGCCAGCCGGGACAGGGCATACAATGAGCAGTTCTTC
.,.,TRBV19,TRBJ1-1,CASSRPGQQNTEAFF,TGTGCCAGTAGTAGACCGGGACAACAAAACACTGAAGCTTTCTTT
TRBD1,few,TRBV11-2,TRBJ2-2,CASSLLRDRGVSGELFF,TGTGCCAGCAGCTTATTGCGGGACAGGGGAGTTTCCGGGGAGCTGTTTTTT
.,.,TRBV2,TRBJ2-7,CASKGFSEQYF,TGTGCCAGCAAGGGGTTCAGCGAGCAGTACTTC
TRBD1,.,TRBV7-2,TRBJ1-1,CASSRRQGGGAEAFF,TGTGCCAGCAGCAGAAGACAGGGTGGAGGCGCTGAAGCTTTCTTT
.,.,TRBV7-2,TRBJ2-7,CASSARSERYEQYF,TGTGCCAGCAGCGCCCGATCAGAACGCTACGAGCAGTACTTC
TRBD2,.,TRBV7-2,TRBJ2-2,CASSLVLAGGGNTGELFF,TGTGCCAGCAGCTTAGTGCTAGCGGGAGGGGGAAACACCGGGGAGCTGTTTTTT
TRBD1,.,TRBV24-1,TRBJ2-1,CATQGASYNEQFF,TGTGCCACACAGGGGGCCTCATACAATGAGCAGTTCTTC
TRBD2,.,TRBV7-3,TRBJ2-1,CASSLSLAGGYEQFF,TGTGCCAGCAGCTTAAGTCTAGCGGGAGGCTATGAGCAGTTCTTC
.,.,TRBV5-6,TRBJ2-1,CASSLDWSSYNEQFF,TGTGCCAGCAGCTTGGACTGGAGCTCCTACAATGAGCAGTTCTTC
.,.,TRBV6-5,TRBJ2-5,CASSSTSRLYQETQYF,TGTGCCAGCAGTTCAACTAGCAGGTTGTACCAAGAGACCCAGTACTTC
.,.,TRBV2,TRBJ2-5,CASSGGGETQYF,TGTGCCAGCAGTGGAGGAGGGGAGACCCAGTACTTC
TRBD2,.,TRBV11-2,TRBJ2-7,CASSTGLAGASYEQYF,TGTGCCAGCAGCACCGGACTAGCGGGAGCCTCCTACGAGCAGTACTTC
TRBD1,few,TRBV2,TRBJ1-1,CASSRDRTNTEAFF,TGTGCCAGCAGTAGGGACAGGACGAACACTGAAGCTTTCTTT
TRBD2,.,TRBV7-8,TRBJ2-3,CASSVGTSGIADTQYF,TGTGCCAGCAGCGTAGGAACTAGCGGGATAGCAGATACGCAGTATTTT
.,.,TRBV7-3,TRBJ2-2,CASSSGFAGELFF,TGTGCCAGCAGCTCGGGGTTCGCCGGGGAGCTGTTTTTT
.,.,TRBV9,TRBJ2-7,CASSVDSSGWDEQYF,TGTGCCAGCAGCGTAGACTCTTCAGGGTGGGACGAGCAGTACTTC
.,.,TRBV4-1,TRBJ1-3,CASSLQASGNTIYF,TGCGCCAGCAGCTTACAGGCCTCTGGAAACACCATATATTTT
TRBD1,.,TRBV5-1,TRBJ1-1,CASNSGQGAQTEAFF,TGCGCCAGCAACTCGGGGCAGGGGGCGCAAACTGAAGCTTTCTTT
TRBD2,.,TRBV20-1,TRBJ2-7,CSASGLAGLSYEQYF,TGCAGTGCTAGTGGACTAGCGGGACTCTCCTACGAGCAGTACTTC
.,.,TRBV9,TRBJ1-1,CASSVTRGTEAFF,TGTGCCAGCAGCGTAACCAGAGGCACTGAAGCTTTCTTT
.,.,TRBV28,TRBJ1-2,CASSLWPGEGYTF,TGTGCCAGCAGTTTATGGCCCGGGGAGGGCTACACCTTC
TRBD2,once,TRBV27,TRBJ2-7,CASNYPGSGRGYEQYF,TGTGCCAGCAACTATCCTGGTAGCGGGAGGGGATACGAGCAGTACTTC
.,.,TRBV5-6,TRBJ1-3,CASGTTAPRNTIYF,TGTGCCAGCGGTACGACAGCTCCGAGGAACACCATATATTTT
.,.,TRBV6-6,TRBJ1-4,CASIGSYNEKLFF,TGTGCCAGCATCGGGTCCTATAATGAAAAACTGTTTTTT
.,.,TRBV9,TRBJ2-7,CASSVYASAPYEQYF,TGTGCCAGCAGCGTATACGCTAGCGCTCCTTACGAGCAGTACTTC
.,.,TRBV30,TRBJ2-7,CAWSRRGSYEQYF,TGTGCCTGGAGTCGCCGGGGGTCCTACGAGCAGTACTTC
.,.,TRBV20-1,TRBJ1-5,CSASAGGSQPQHF,TGCAGTGCTAGTGCGGGGGGTAGTCAGCCCCAGCATTTT
TRBD1,.,TRBV4-3,TRBJ1-4,CASSQGQGGEKLFF,TGCGCCAGCAGCCAGGGTCAGGGGGGTGAAAAACTGTTTTTT
.,.,TRBV4-2,TRBJ1-4,CASSQEFRRGGEKLFF,TGTGCCAGCAGCCAAGAGTTTCGGAGGGGAGGGGAAAAACTGTTTTTT
.,.,TRBV23-1,TRBJ2-5,CASSPSGVVQETQYF,TGCGCCAGCAGTCCCTCCGGGGTGGTCCAAGAGACCCAGTACTTC
.,.,TRBV10-3,TRBJ1-1,CAIQRGGDTEAFF,TGTGCCATCCAACGAGGGGGTGACACTGAAGCTTTCTTT
.,.,TRBV7-9,TRBJ1-4,CASREGNGKLFF,TGTGCCAGCAGAGAGGGAAATGGAAAACTGTTTTTT
.,.,TRBV18,TRBJ1-2,CASVWANDYGYTF,TGTGCCAGCGTCTGGGCCAACGACTATGGCTACACCTTC
TRBD1,.,TRBV27,TRBJ1-2,CASGDRGRLEDGYTF,TGTGCCAGCGGAGACAGGGGGCGCTTAGAGGACGGCTACACCTTC
.,.,TRBV5-4,TRBJ2-1,CASSREIARGADEQFF,TGTGCCAGCAGCCGTGAAATTGCCAGGGGGGCGGATGAGCAGTTCTTC
TRBD1,.,TRBV19,TRBJ2-2,CASIQGAGQGLAGELFF,TGTGCCAGTATCCAGGGGGCGGGACAGGGTCTCGCCGGGGAGCTGTTTTTT
TRBD2,.,TRBV5-1,TRBJ2-7,CASSGGRLAVLSEQYF,TGCGCCAGCAGCGGAGGTAGACTAGCGGTCTTATCCGAGCAGTACTTC
TRBD2,.,TRBV10-3,TRBJ2-1,CAISEGGSGSEQFF,TGTGCCATCAGTGAAGGGGGTAGCGGGAGTGAACAGTTCTTC
.,.,TRBV9,TRBJ2-3,CASSVVGTPTDTQYF,TGTGCCAGCAGCGTAGTCGGGACTCCCACAGATACGCAGTATTTT
.,.,TRBV5-8,TRBJ1-5,CASSFGQPQHF,TGTGCCAGCAGCTTCGGTCAGCCCCAGCATTTT
TRBD1,once,TRBV6-5,TRBJ1-2,CASSSDRGFTNYGYTF,TGTGCCAGCAGTTCTGACAGGGGATTTACTAACTATGGCTACACCTTC
TRBD1,.,TRBV25-1,TRBJ1-6,CASRPQGGNSPLHF,TGTGCCAGCAGACCCCAGGGGGGAAATTCACCCCTCCACTTT
.,few,TRBV29-1,TRBJ1-1,CSGEELTGSTEAFF,TGCAGCGGCGAGGAGTTAACAGGGAGCACTGAAGCTTTCTTT
TRBD1,once,TRBV19,TRBJ2-2,CASSRQGTGELFF,TGTGCCAGTAGTCGACAGGGGACCGGGGAGCTGTTTTTT